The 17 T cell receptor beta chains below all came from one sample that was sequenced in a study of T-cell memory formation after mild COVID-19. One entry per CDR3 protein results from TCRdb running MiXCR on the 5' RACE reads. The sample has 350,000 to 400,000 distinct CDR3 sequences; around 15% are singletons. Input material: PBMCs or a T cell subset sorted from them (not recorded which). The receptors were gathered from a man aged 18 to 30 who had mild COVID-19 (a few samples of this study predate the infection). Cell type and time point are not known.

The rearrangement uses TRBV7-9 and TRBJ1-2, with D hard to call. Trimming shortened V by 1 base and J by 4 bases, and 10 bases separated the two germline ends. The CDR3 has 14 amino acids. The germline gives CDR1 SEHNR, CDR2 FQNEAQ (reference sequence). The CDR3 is CASSLELHPYGYTF. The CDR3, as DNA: TGTGCCAGCAGCTTAGAGTTACACCCCTATGGCTACACCTTC.

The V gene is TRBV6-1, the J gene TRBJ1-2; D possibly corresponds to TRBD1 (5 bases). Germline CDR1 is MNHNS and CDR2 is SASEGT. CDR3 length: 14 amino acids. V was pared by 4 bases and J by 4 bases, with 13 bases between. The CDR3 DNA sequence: TGTGCCAGCAGTGGACGGGGCAGTCTCTATGGCTACACCTTC. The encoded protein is CASSGRGSLYGYTF.

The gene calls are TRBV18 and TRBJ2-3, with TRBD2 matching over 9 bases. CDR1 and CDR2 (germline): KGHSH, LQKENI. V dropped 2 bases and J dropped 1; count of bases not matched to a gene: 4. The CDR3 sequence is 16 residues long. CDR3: CASSPKRGVGTDTQYF. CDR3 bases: TGTGCCAGCTCACCAAAGCGGGGGGTCGGCACAGATACGCAGTATTTT.

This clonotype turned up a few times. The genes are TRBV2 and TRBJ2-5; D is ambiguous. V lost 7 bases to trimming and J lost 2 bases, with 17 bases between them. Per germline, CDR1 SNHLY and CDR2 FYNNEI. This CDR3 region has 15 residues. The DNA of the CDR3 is TGTGCCAGCACCCCTAGGACCGAGCTACAAGAGACCCAGTACTTC. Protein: CASTPRTELQETQYF.

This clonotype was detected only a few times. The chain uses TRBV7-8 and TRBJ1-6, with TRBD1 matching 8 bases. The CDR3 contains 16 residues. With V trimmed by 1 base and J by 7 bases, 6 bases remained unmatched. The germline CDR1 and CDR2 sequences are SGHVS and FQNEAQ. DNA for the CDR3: TGTGCCAGCAGCTTAGATGGGACAGGTCTGAATTCACCCCTCCACTTT. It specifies CASSLDGTGLNSPLHF.

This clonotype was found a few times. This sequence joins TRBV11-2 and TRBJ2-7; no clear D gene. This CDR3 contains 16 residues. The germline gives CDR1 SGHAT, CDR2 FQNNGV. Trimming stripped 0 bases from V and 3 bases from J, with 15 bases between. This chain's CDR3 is CASSLDPDPTFYEQYF. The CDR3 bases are TGTGCCAGCAGCTTAGATCCGGACCCAACATTCTACGAGCAGTACTTC.

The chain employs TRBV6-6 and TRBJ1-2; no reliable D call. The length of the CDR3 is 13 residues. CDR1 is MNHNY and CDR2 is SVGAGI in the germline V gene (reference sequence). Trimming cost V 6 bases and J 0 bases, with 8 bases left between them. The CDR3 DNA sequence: TGTGCCAGCAGAGGCAGAGCTAACTATGGCTACACCTTC. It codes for CASRGRANYGYTF.

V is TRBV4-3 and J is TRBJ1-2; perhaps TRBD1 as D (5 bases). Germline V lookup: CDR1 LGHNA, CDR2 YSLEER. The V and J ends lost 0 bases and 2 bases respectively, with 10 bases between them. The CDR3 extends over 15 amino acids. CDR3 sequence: CASSQDRAGNYGYTF. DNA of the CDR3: TGCGCCAGCAGCCAAGATAGGGCAGGGAACTATGGCTACACCTTC.

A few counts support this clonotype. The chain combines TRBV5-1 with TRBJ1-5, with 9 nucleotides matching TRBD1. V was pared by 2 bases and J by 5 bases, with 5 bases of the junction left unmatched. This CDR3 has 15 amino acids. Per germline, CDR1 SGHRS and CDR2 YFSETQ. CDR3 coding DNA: TGCGCCAGCAGCTTCACAGGGGGCGGCGATCAGCCCCAGCATTTT. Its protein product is CASSFTGGGDQPQHF.

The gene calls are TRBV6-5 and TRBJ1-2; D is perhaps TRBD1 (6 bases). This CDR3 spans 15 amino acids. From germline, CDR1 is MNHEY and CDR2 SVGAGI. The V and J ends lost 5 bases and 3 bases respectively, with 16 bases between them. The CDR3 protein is CASSEDPGGHYGYTF. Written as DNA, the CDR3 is TGTGCCAGCAGTGAAGACCCCGGGGGCCACTATGGCTACACCTTC.

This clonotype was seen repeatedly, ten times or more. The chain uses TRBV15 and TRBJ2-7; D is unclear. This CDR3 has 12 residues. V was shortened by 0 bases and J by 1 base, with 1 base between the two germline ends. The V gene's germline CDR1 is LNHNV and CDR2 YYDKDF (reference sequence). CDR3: CATSRDSYEQYV. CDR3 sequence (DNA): TGTGCCACCAGCAGAGATTCCTACGAGCAGTACGTC.

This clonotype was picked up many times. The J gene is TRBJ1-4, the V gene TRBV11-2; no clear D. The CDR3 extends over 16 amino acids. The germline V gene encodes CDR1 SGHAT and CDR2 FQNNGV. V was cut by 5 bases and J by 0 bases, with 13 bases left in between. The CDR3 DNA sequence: TGTGCCAGCAGCCCGAATTGGGATGCAACTAATGAAAAACTGTTTTTT. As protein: CASSPNWDATNEKLFF.

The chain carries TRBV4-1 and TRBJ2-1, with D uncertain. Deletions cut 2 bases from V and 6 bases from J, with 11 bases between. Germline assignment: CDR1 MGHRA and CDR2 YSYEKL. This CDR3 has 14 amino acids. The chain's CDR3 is CASSQPLRFNEQFF. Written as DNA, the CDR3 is TGCGCCAGCAGCCAACCTCTCCGGTTCAATGAGCAGTTCTTC.

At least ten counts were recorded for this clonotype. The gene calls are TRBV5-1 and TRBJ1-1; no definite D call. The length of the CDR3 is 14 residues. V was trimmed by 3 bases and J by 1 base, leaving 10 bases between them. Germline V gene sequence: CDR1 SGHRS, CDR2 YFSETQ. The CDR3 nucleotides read TGCGCCAGCAGCTCACTCGGGAGGAACACTGAAGCTTTCTTT. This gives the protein CASSSLGRNTEAFF.

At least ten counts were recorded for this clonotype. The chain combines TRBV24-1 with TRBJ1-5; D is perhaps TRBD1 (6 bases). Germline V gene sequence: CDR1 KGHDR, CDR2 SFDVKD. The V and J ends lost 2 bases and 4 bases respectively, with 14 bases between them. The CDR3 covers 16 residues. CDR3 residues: CATSDSRAGANQPQHF. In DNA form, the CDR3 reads TGTGCCACCAGTGATTCCAGGGCAGGGGCAAATCAGCCCCAGCATTTT.

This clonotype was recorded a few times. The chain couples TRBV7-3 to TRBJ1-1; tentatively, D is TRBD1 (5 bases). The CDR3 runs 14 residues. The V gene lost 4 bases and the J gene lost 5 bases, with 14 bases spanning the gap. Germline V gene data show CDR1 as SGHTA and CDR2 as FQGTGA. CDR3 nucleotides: TGTGCCAGCAGCTCCACCGCCAGGGCAACTGAAGCTTTCTTT. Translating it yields CASSSTARATEAFF.

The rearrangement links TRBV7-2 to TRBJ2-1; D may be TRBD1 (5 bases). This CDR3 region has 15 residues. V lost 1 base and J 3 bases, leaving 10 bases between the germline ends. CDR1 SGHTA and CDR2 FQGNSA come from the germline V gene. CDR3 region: CASSLVWQGYNEQFF. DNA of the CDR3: TGTGCCAGCAGCTTAGTGTGGCAGGGCTACAATGAGCAGTTCTTC. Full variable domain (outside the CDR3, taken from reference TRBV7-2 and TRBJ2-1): GAGVSQSPSNKVTEKGKDVELRCDPISGHTALYWYRQSLGQGLEFLIYFQGNSAPDKSGLPSDRFSAERTGGSVSTLTIQRTQQEDSAVYLCASSLVWQGYNEQFFGPGTRLTVL.